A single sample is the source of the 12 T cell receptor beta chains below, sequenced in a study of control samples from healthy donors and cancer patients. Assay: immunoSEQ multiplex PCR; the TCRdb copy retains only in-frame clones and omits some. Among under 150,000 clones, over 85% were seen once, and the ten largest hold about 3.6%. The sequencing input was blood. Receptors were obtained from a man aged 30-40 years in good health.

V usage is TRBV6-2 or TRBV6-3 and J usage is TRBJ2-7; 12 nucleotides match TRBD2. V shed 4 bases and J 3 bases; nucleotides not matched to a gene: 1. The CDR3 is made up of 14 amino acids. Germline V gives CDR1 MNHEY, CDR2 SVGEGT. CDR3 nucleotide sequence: TGTGCCAGCAGTTGGACTAGCGGGAACTACGAGCAGTACTTC. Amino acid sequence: CASSWTSGNYEQYF.

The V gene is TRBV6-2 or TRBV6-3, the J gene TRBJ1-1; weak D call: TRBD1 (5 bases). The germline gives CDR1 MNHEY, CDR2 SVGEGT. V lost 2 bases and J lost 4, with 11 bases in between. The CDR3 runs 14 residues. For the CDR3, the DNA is TGTGCCAGCAGTTACGCCAGGGTCGGCACTGAAGCTTTCTTT. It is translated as CASSYARVGTEAFF.

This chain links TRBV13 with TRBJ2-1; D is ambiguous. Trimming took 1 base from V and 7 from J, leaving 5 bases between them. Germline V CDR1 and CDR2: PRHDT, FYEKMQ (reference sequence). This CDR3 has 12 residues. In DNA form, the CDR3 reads TGTGCCAGCAGCTTAGACTGGAATGAGCAGTTCTTC. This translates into CASSLDWNEQFF.

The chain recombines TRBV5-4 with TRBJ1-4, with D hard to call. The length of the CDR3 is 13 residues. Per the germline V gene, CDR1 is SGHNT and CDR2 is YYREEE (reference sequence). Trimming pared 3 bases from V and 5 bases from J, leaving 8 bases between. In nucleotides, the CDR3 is TGTGCCAGCAGCTCAACGTCGAATGAAAAACTGTTTTTT. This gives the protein CASSSTSNEKLFF.

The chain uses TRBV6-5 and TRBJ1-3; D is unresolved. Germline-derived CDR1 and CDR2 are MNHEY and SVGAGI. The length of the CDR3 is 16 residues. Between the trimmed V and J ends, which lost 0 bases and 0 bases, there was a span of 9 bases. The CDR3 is CASSYSLRSSGNTIYF. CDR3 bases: TGTGCCAGCAGTTACTCCCTTCGGAGCTCTGGAAACACCATATATTTT.

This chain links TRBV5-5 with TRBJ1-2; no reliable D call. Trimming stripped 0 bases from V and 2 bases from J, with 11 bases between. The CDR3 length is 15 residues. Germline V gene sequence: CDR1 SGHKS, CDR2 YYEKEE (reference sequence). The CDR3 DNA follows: TGTGCCAGCAGCTTGGCCGTGCGAGGGAACTATGGCTACACCTTC. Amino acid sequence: CASSLAVRGNYGYTF.

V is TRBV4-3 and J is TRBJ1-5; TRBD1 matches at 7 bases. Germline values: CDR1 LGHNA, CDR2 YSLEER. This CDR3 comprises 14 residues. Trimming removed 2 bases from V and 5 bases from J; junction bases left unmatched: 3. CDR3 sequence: CASSQQTGYQPQHF. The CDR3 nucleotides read TGCGCCAGCAGCCAACAGACAGGGTATCAGCCCCAGCATTTT.

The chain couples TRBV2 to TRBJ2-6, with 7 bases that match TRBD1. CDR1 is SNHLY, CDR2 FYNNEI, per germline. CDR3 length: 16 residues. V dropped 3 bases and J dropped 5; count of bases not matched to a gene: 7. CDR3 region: CASSEIQGTWANVLTF. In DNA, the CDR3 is TGTGCCAGCAGTGAGATACAGGGGACCTGGGCCAACGTCCTGACTTTC.

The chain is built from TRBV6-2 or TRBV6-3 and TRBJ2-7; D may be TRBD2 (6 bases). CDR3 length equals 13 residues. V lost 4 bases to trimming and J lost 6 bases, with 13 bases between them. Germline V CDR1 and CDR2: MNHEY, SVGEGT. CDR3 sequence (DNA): TGTGCCAGCAGTTTGGGACTCCCAGGCGAGCAGTACTTC. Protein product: CASSLGLPGEQYF.

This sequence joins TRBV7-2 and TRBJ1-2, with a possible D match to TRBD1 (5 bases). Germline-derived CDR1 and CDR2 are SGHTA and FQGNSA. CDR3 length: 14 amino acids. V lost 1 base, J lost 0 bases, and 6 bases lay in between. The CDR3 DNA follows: TGTGCCAGCAGCTTAGACAGGTCTAACTATGGCTACACCTTC. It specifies CASSLDRSNYGYTF.

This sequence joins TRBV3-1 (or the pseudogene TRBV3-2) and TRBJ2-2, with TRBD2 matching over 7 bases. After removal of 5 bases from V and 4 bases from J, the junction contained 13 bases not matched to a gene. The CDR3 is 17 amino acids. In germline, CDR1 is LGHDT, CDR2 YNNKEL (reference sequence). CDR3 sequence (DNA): TGTGCCAGCAGCTACCCCGACGAGGGCGGGGGCACCGGGGAGCTGTTTTTT. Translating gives CASSYPDEGGGTGELFF.

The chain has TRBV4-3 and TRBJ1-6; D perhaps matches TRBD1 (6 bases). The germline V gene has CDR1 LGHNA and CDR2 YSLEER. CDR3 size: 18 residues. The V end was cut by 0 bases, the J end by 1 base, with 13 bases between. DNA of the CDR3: TGCGCCAGCAGCCAAGATCCAGAGAGGGGGTCCTATAATTCACCCCTCCACTTT. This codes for CASSQDPERGSYNSPLHF.